Listed below are T cell receptor beta chains from one sample, sequenced in a study of T cell responses to AZD1222 COVID-19 vaccine. Using immunoSEQ multiplex PCR, the repertoire was profiled, and TCRdb retains in-frame clones only, with some absent. The sample consists of some 98,000 clones, roughly 86% of them appearing once. Sequencing used peripheral blood, obtained 28 days after the second AZD1222 dose. The receptors shown here come from an adult who received the AZD1222 COVID-19 vaccine. CDR3s include the opening cysteine and the closing phenylalanine or tryptophan. Fields, in order: D gene, V gene, J gene, clone size, CDR3 DNA, CDR3 protein. The D gene is left open where the match is weak. The size entry is marked missing in some rows and otherwise reads once, few, many or a size class.

D gene: .
V gene: TRBV30
J gene: TRBJ1-5
clone size: .
CDR3 DNA: TGTGCCTGGAGTGTAGGAGGGTTGGGGCAGCCCCAGCATTTT
CDR3 protein: CAWSVGGLGQPQHF

D gene: .
V gene: TRBV11-2
J gene: TRBJ2-7
clone size: .
CDR3 DNA: TGTGCCAGCAGCCACGACCCGGGATTCCGCTCCTACGAGCAGTACTTC
CDR3 protein: CASSHDPGFRSYEQYF

D gene: TRBD2
V gene: TRBV7-2
J gene: TRBJ2-5
clone size: .
CDR3 DNA: TGTGCCAGCAGCCCGAGTGGGGGGGAGTGGGAGACCCAGTACTTC
CDR3 protein: CASSPSGGEWETQYF

D gene: .
V gene: TRBV30
J gene: TRBJ1-4
clone size: .
CDR3 DNA: TGTGCCTGGAGTGTACACATAAATGAAAAACTGTTTTTT
CDR3 protein: CAWSVHINEKLFF

D gene: .
V gene: TRBV4-1
J gene: TRBJ1-2
clone size: .
CDR3 DNA: TGCGCCAGCAGCCAAGATCTGGGGGGGTTAGGTGGCTACACCTTC
CDR3 protein: CASSQDLGGLGGYTF

D gene: .
V gene: TRBV5-1
J gene: TRBJ1-3
clone size: .
CDR3 DNA: TGCGCCAGCAGCTTGGGGCCCCTCTCTGGAAACACCATATATTTT
CDR3 protein: CASSLGPLSGNTIYF

D gene: .
V gene: TRBV6-1
J gene: TRBJ2-7
clone size: .
CDR3 DNA: TGTGCCAGCAGTGAAGATGTTAGTAGTCTTCTTTACGAGCAGTACTTC
CDR3 protein: CASSEDVSSLLYEQYF

D gene: .
V gene: TRBV19
J gene: TRBJ1-1
clone size: .
CDR3 DNA: TGTGCCAGTAGCGCCTCGGGTACTGAAGCTTTCTTT
CDR3 protein: CASSASGTEAFF

D gene: TRBD1
V gene: TRBV30
J gene: TRBJ1-1
clone size: once
CDR3 DNA: TGTGCCTGGAGTCGACCGGGACAGCAGGGAGGGAACACTGAAGCTTTCTTT
CDR3 protein: CAWSRPGQQGGNTEAFF

D gene: .
V gene: TRBV5-5
J gene: TRBJ2-1
clone size: .
CDR3 DNA: TGTGCCAGCAGCTTGGCCTTGGAGGAGTTCTTC
CDR3 protein: CASSLALEEFF

D gene: TRBD1
V gene: TRBV7-9
J gene: TRBJ1-2
clone size: once
CDR3 DNA: TGTGCCAGCAACCAGAGGGCAGGGGGCTATAATGGCTACACCTTC
CDR3 protein: CASNQRAGGYNGYTF

D gene: .
V gene: TRBV28
J gene: TRBJ2-1
clone size: .
CDR3 DNA: TGTGCCAGCAGTTTGGGGGCCAATGAGCAGTTCTTC
CDR3 protein: CASSLGANEQFF

D gene: .
V gene: TRBV6-5
J gene: TRBJ1-5
clone size: .
CDR3 DNA: TGTGCCAGCAGCCTACCACAGGACCGATCCCAGCATTTT
CDR3 protein: CASSLPQDRSQHF

D gene: .
V gene: TRBV27
J gene: TRBJ2-7
clone size: .
CDR3 DNA: TGTGCCAGCAGCACCGCCGGAACGGTGTCCTACGAGCAGTACTTC
CDR3 protein: CASSTAGTVSYEQYF

D gene: .
V gene: TRBV19
J gene: TRBJ2-7
clone size: .
CDR3 DNA: TGTGCCAGTTCCCGGGACTCTTACTACGAGCAGTACTTC
CDR3 protein: CASSRDSYYEQYF

D gene: TRBD2
V gene: TRBV30
J gene: TRBJ2-5
clone size: .
CDR3 DNA: TGTGCCTGGAGGAATCTAGGACTAGCGGGAGGCGTAGAGACCCAGTACTTC
CDR3 protein: CAWRNLGLAGGVETQYF

D gene: .
V gene: TRBV27
J gene: TRBJ2-7
clone size: once
CDR3 DNA: TGTGCCAGCAGTAATGCACAGGTTGCAGCCTACGAGCAGTACTTC
CDR3 protein: CASSNAQVAAYEQYF

D gene: .
V gene: TRBV19
J gene: TRBJ1-5
clone size: .
CDR3 DNA: TGTGCCAGTAGTATCGGCTATAGCAATCAGCCCCAGCATTTT
CDR3 protein: CASSIGYSNQPQHF

D gene: .
V gene: TRBV2
J gene: TRBJ2-7
clone size: .
CDR3 DNA: TGTGCCAGCAGCCTCCGAGCCACCTACGAGCAGTACTTC
CDR3 protein: CASSLRATYEQYF

D gene: .
V gene: TRBV5-5
J gene: TRBJ1-5
clone size: .
CDR3 DNA: TGTGCCAGCAGCTTGGAAGGGGTAGCAAATCAGCCCCAGCATTTT
CDR3 protein: CASSLEGVANQPQHF

D gene: .
V gene: TRBV3-1/TRBV3-2
J gene: TRBJ2-3
clone size: .
CDR3 DNA: TGTGCCAGCAGCTACTCCACAGATACGCAGTATTTT
CDR3 protein: CASSYSTDTQYF

D gene: TRBD1
V gene: TRBV7-7
J gene: TRBJ2-7
clone size: .
CDR3 DNA: TGTGCCAGCAGCCCGAGGACAGGGAGTTTCTACGAGCAGTACTTC
CDR3 protein: CASSPRTGSFYEQYF

D gene: .
V gene: TRBV6-5
J gene: TRBJ2-5
clone size: .
CDR3 DNA: TGTGCCAGCAGTTACTCTTTGGTCGGGGAGACCCAGTACTTC
CDR3 protein: CASSYSLVGETQYF

D gene: .
V gene: TRBV27
J gene: TRBJ2-7
clone size: .
CDR3 DNA: TGTGCCAGCGGCTACGAGCAGTACTTC
CDR3 protein: CASGYEQYF

D gene: .
V gene: TRBV29-1
J gene: TRBJ1-4
clone size: .
CDR3 DNA: TGCAGCGTTTCATTTTCCGGTGGTGAAAAACTGTTTTTT
CDR3 protein: CSVSFSGGEKLFF

D gene: TRBD1
V gene: TRBV5-6
J gene: TRBJ2-1
clone size: .
CDR3 DNA: TGTGCCAGCAGCTCGACAGGGGACAATGAGCAGTTCTTC
CDR3 protein: CASSSTGDNEQFF

D gene: TRBD1
V gene: TRBV28
J gene: TRBJ1-1
clone size: .
CDR3 DNA: TGTGCCAGCATTTACAGGGGGATGAACACTGAAGCTTTCTTT
CDR3 protein: CASIYRGMNTEAFF

D gene: .
V gene: TRBV6-2/TRBV6-3
J gene: TRBJ2-7
clone size: few
CDR3 DNA: TGTGCCAGCAGTTACTCGGAATCTAGTTACCGAAAGACGGGGCAGTACTTC
CDR3 protein: CASSYSESSYRKTGQYF

D gene: .
V gene: TRBV19
J gene: TRBJ1-5
clone size: .
CDR3 DNA: TGTGCCAGTAGTATAACCGACAGGAGCCATGAGCCCCAGCATTTT
CDR3 protein: CASSITDRSHEPQHF

D gene: .
V gene: TRBV19
J gene: TRBJ1-5
clone size: .
CDR3 DNA: TGTGCCAGTGATGACTACCCTAATCAGCCCCAGCATTTT
CDR3 protein: CASDDYPNQPQHF

D gene: TRBD1
V gene: TRBV18
J gene: TRBJ1-1
clone size: .
CDR3 DNA: TGTGCCAGCTCAGGACAGGGGAAGAACACTGAAGCTTTCTTT
CDR3 protein: CASSGQGKNTEAFF

D gene: TRBD2
V gene: TRBV5-6
J gene: TRBJ2-3
clone size: .
CDR3 DNA: TGTGCCAGCAGCCTGGACTCGACTAGCGGGAGCACAGATACGCAGTATTTT
CDR3 protein: CASSLDSTSGSTDTQYF

D gene: .
V gene: TRBV28
J gene: TRBJ2-1
clone size: .
CDR3 DNA: TGTGCCAGCAGTTTATCTCTAAATGAGCAGTTCTTC
CDR3 protein: CASSLSLNEQFF

D gene: .
V gene: TRBV11-2
J gene: TRBJ1-2
clone size: .
CDR3 DNA: TGTGCCAGCATGGCTCTTAGTAAGGCCTCAACCACCTTC
CDR3 protein: CASMALSKASTTF

D gene: .
V gene: TRBV5-4
J gene: TRBJ2-7
clone size: once
CDR3 DNA: TGTGCCAGCAGCACGAACCATGGCGATTACGAGCAGTACTTC
CDR3 protein: CASSTNHGDYEQYF

D gene: .
V gene: TRBV30
J gene: TRBJ2-7
clone size: once
CDR3 DNA: TGTGCCTGGAGTATGTACTTCTCCTACGAGCAGTACTTC
CDR3 protein: CAWSMYFSYEQYF

D gene: TRBD2
V gene: TRBV3-1/TRBV3-2
J gene: TRBJ2-1
clone size: .
CDR3 DNA: TGTGCCAGCAGCCTCTGGGAAGCGGGACACAATGAGCAGTTCTTC
CDR3 protein: CASSLWEAGHNEQFF

D gene: .
V gene: TRBV28
J gene: TRBJ1-5
clone size: once
CDR3 DNA: TGTGCCAGCAGTGGAGGGGGGGGACCCCATCAGCCCCAGCATTTT
CDR3 protein: CASSGGGGPHQPQHF

D gene: .
V gene: TRBV20-1
J gene: TRBJ2-7
clone size: .
CDR3 DNA: TGCAGTGCAAGCTCCTACGAGCAGTACTTC
CDR3 protein: CSASSYEQYF

D gene: .
V gene: TRBV24-1
J gene: TRBJ1-2
clone size: .
CDR3 DNA: TGTGCCACCAGTGAAAACAGGGACGGCTACACCTTC
CDR3 protein: CATSENRDGYTF